Each of the 4 T cell receptor beta chains below was sequenced from the same sample in a study of neurological immune-mediated disorders. A single record per CDR3 protein comes from TCRdb applying MiXCR to the 5' RACE reads. Of about 39,000 distinct CDR3 sequences listed, 7% to 8.5% are singletons. The sequencing input was CD4+ T cells from blood. Receptors were obtained from a man in his fifties or sixties in good health.

In its sample, this clonotype was seen many times. J is TRBJ2-1 and V is TRBV6-6, with 13 bases lining up with TRBD2. The junction had 1 base not matched to a gene; V was cut back by 5 bases and J by 3 bases. Germline CDR1 is MNHNY and CDR2 is SVGAGI (reference sequence). The CDR3 totals 15 residues. The CDR3 loop is CASSRTSGSYNEQFF. CDR3 nucleotides: TGTGCCAGCAGTAGGACTAGCGGGAGCTACAATGAGCAGTTCTTC.

The table lists this clonotype with many counts. The chain employs TRBV20-1 and TRBJ2-1; 7 bases line up with TRBD1. Trimming cost V 0 bases and J 4 bases; bases outside gene matches: 12. Germline CDR1 and CDR2: DFQATT and SNEGSKA (reference sequence). The CDR3 totals 17 residues. The CDR3 DNA reads TGCAGTGCTAGAGATCAGAGTTCAGGGGGTGCTTACAATGAGCAGTTCTTC. Its protein product is CSARDQSSGGAYNEQFF.

This clonotype was recorded many times. V and J are TRBV3-1 and TRBJ2-3, with 9 nucleotides matching TRBD2. The CDR3 has 15 residues. Germline V gives CDR1 LGHDT, CDR2 YNNKEL (reference sequence). The J segment lost 3 bases and the V segment lost 4 bases, leaving 5 bases of the junction unmatched. The CDR3 DNA follows: TGTGCCAGCAGCCTAGCGGGAGTGATGACAGATACGCAGTATTTT. As protein: CASSLAGVMTDTQYF.

This clonotype was detected ten times or more. V and J are TRBV7-9 and TRBJ2-1, with TRBD1 matching over 11 bases. The trim removed 5 bases at V and 7 bases at J, leaving 7 bases unmatched. Germline CDR1 and CDR2: SEHNR and FQNEAQ (reference sequence). CDR3 length: 15 amino acids. CDR3 region: CASSRTGGVGNEQFF. The CDR3 coding sequence is TGTGCCAGCAGCCGGACAGGGGGCGTTGGGAATGAGCAGTTCTTC. Looking up the rest from reference TRBV7-9 and TRBJ2-1 gives the full variable domain: DTGVSQNPRHKITKRGQNVTFRCDPISEHNRLYWYRQTLGQGPEFLTYFQNEAQLEKSRLLSDRFSAERPKGSFSTLEIQRTEQGDSAMYLCASSRTGGVGNEQFFGPGTRLTVL.